Listed below are T cell receptor beta chains from one sample, sequenced in a study of human T cells and chemical hapten exposure. TCRdb reprocessed the RACE reads with MiXCR, giving one entry per CDR3 protein. The repertoire holds 87,000 or so distinct CDR3 sequences, with nearly 10% as singletons. The source material was whole blood, sampled in connection with sensitization to the hapten diphenylcyclopropenone (DPC). Source of these receptors: a woman between 40 and 55 years old with alopecia areata. Some clones in this sample may be carry-over from other donors' samples. Each CDR3 is given with its conserved first and last residue.

v_gene	j_gene	CDR3aa
TRBV30	TRBJ2-3	CAWKGQTTDTQYF
TRBV11-2	TRBJ2-3	CASSLQPSTDTQYF
TRBV2	TRBJ2-1	CASRDLLYNEQFF
TRBV4-3	TRBJ2-7	CASSQDQRTSSLYEQYF
TRBV4-1	TRBJ2-3	CASSQVSRQGAFSDTQYF
TRBV7-9	TRBJ1-3	CASSRMDRVSGNTIYF
TRBV20-1	TRBJ1-2	CSARERGDPNYGYTF
TRBV19	TRBJ2-3	CASTPGNADTQYF
TRBV9	TRBJ2-1	CASSVELGGARYNEQFF
TRBV7-3	TRBJ2-2	CASSLTARNTGELFF
TRBV7-9	TRBJ2-3	CASSLATQGTDTQYF
TRBV27	TRBJ2-7	CASSLSGLAGSIDEQYF
TRBV4-1	TRBJ1-6	CASSQPLIRDGLNSPLHF
TRBV7-9	TRBJ1-2	CASSFSYPRAAYRNYGYTF
TRBV19	TRBJ2-7	CASSIELGSSYEQYF
TRBV28	TRBJ2-2	CASSLGLIDSTGELFF
TRBV6-2/TRBV6-3	TRBJ2-7	CASSYDRKPYEQYF
TRBV5-1	TRBJ1-1	CASSLNSGGEAFF
TRBV7-9	TRBJ2-3	CACPGQGSTDTQYF
TRBV24-1	TRBJ2-3	CATSRRTSGRTDTQYF
TRBV9	TRBJ2-3	CASSVGLFTDTQYF
TRBV29-1	TRBJ1-1	CSVSAGTGRPNTEAFF
TRBV5-1	TRBJ2-5	CASSLVGGQETQYF
TRBV28	TRBJ2-3	CASSSGKVGGWLDTQYF
TRBV4-1	TRBJ2-7	CASSQEVTSAGAYEQYF
TRBV5-4	TRBJ2-1	CASSPNAGGSDNEQFF
TRBV2	TRBJ1-1	CASRSLAGDEAFF
TRBV7-2	TRBJ1-4	CASSLRTDEKLFF
TRBV2	TRBJ2-5	CASSVIPGQSYQETQYF
TRBV29-1	TRBJ2-1	CSVEDRGLGDEQFF
TRBV6-2/TRBV6-3	TRBJ1-1	CASSSGGAVNTEAFF
TRBV18	TRBJ1-6	CASSPDPGGNSPLHF